The entry below gives a single T cell receptor beta chain sequence along with its context. This specimen comes from a study of blood T cell repertoires in COVID-19. Study context: T cells, B-cell-depleted T cells, or PBMCs supplied cDNA or gDNA.

The repertoire was sequenced with immunoSEQ multiplex PCR; TCRdb's copy has only in-frame clones and lacks some. The sample records a few hundred thousand clones, roughly 84% being singletons. The germline V gene has CDR1 MDHEN and CDR2 SYDVKM. Trimming pared 7 bases from V and 0 bases from J, leaving 22 bases between. The CDR3 length is 19 residues. Sequenced input: peripheral blood. The clonotype comes from a woman older than 75 with COVID-19, enrolled during active disease. The V gene is TRBV28, the J gene TRBJ2-6; D is possibly TRBD1 (5 bases). CDR3 region: CASNLQGISPRSGANVLTF. CDR3 DNA: TGTGCCAGCAACCTCCAGGGTATTTCTCCCCGCTCTGGGGCCAACGTCCTGACTTTC.